The sequence of this TCR beta chain was determined in a study of cytomegalovirus exposure and HLA in healthy donors. Libraries were prepared by immunoSEQ multiplex PCR; TCRdb keeps only in-frame clonotypes and omits some of them. Seen here are more than 120,000 clones, approximately 86% observed once, and the top ten hold around 10%. Germline V CDR1 and CDR2: SEHNR, FQNEAQ (reference sequence). This CDR3 contains 19 residues. The junction had 15 bases not matched to a gene; V was cut back by 5 bases and J by 1 base. Of note for this clone: Its specificity is unknown.

It was the approximately 120-subject validation cohort, separate from the approximately 690-subject first cohort, to which the donors belonged. Overall study findings and caveats: A list of approximately 150 TCR beta chains associated with cytomegalovirus was given. Clusters of TCRs from the first cohort tended to co-occur in the 110 or so validation repertoires (as a later analysis found).

The sequence was collected from a man younger than 35 in good health and CMV-seropositive. The genes are TRBV7-9 and TRBJ1-1; 11 nucleotides agree with TRBD1. Sequenced sample: PBMCs. For the CDR3, the DNA is TGTGCCAGCAGCCCCCTAAGAGGACAGGGGGCGAAAGGGAACACTGAAGCTTTCTTT. This translates into CASSPLRGQGAKGNTEAFF.